This T cell receptor beta chain was recorded in a study of blood T cell repertoires in COVID-19. Study-level background: Collection of acute and convalescent COVID-19 samples took place in the United States, Italy and Spain.

Germline CDR1 SGHRS, CDR2 YFSETQ. This CDR3 region has 18 residues. V was pared by 5 bases and J by 0 bases, with 7 bases of the junction left unmatched. Per the original data handling: How many nucleated cells were present was estimated from reference gene primer amplification. Sequenced by immunoSEQ multiplex PCR; TCRdb stores in-frame clones only, minus some. V, J and clone size are those of that table, while D and trimming were read from the DNA. This table holds about 97,000 clones, 87% found once. The sequenced material came from peripheral blood. The receptor was derived from a human donor in a cohort sampled during active COVID-19. The chain has TRBV5-1 and TRBJ2-1, with 14 positions matching TRBD2. CDR3 region: CASRGLAGASYSYNEQFF. CDR3 sequence (DNA): TGCGCCAGCAGGGGACTAGCGGGAGCATCTTACTCCTACAATGAGCAGTTCTTC.